This T cell receptor (beta chain) was recovered during a study of blood T cell repertoires in COVID-19. Across the whole study: Some COVID-19 samples were acute and others convalescent; all came from the United States, Italy and Spain. T cells, B-cell-depleted T cells, or PBMCs supplied cDNA or gDNA.

Repertoires were generated with immunoSEQ multiplex PCR, while TCRdb's copy carries only in-frame clones and drops some. The sample shows roughly 43,000 clones, roughly 85% of them seen only once. The V and J ends lost 0 bases and 11 bases respectively, with 13 bases between them. The CDR3 is 12 amino acids. The V gene's germline CDR1 is SQVTM and CDR2 ANQGSEA. The receptor comes from a woman between 65 and 79 years old in a cohort sampled during active COVID-19. The rearrangement joins TRBV29-1 to TRBJ1-1; D remains ambiguous. The sequencing input was peripheral blood. The CDR3 protein is CSVEEARVQAFF. The CDR3 region has the DNA TGCAGCGTTGAAGAAGCCCGGGTTCAGGCTTTCTTT.